Shown below are 26 T cell receptor beta chains from a single sample sequenced in a study of control samples from healthy donors and cancer patients. Produced via immunoSEQ multiplex PCR; TCRdb's table is partial and in-frame only. The table records tens of thousands of clones, about 83% of them present only once. Material: blood. The source is a man in his sixties in good health.

By share, this clone ranks as medium-sized. The V gene is TRBV9, the J gene TRBJ2-1; the D gene could be TRBD1 or TRBD2 (5 bases each). Germline assignment: CDR1 SGDLS and CDR2 YYNGEE. This CDR3 has 15 residues. Trimming pared 0 bases from V and 7 bases from J, leaving 14 bases between. DNA for the CDR3: TGTGCCAGCAGCGTAGGCTGGGACGGAAGAAATGAGCAGTTCTTC. Translation: CASSVGWDGRNEQFF.

Only a few counts were recorded for this clone. CDR3 nucleotide sequence: TGTGCCAGCAGTTTTGGGGGGGCGCGATACGAGCAGTACTTC. It translates to CASSFGGARYEQYF. The chain combines TRBV28 with TRBJ2-7; TRBD2 is a possible D gene (7 bases). Germline CDR1 is MDHEN and CDR2 is SYDVKM. V lost 3 bases and J 4 bases, leaving 13 bases between the germline ends. The CDR3 contains 14 residues.

The rearrangement joins TRBV20-1 to TRBJ1-4; D uncertain. The germline CDR1 and CDR2 sequences are DFQATT and SNEGSKA (reference sequence). The CDR3 totals 11 residues. V shed 5 bases and J shed 8 bases, with 9 bases lying between them. In DNA form, the CDR3 reads TGCAGTGCTGCGACCTGGGAAAAACTGTTTTTT. Its protein product is CSAATWEKLFF.

The chain has TRBV24-1 and TRBJ1-2, with a weak D call TRBD1 (6 bases). Germline loops: CDR1 KGHDR, CDR2 SFDVKD. V was cut by 5 bases and J by 4 bases, with 10 bases left in between. The CDR3 loop spans 13 amino acids. The CDR3 here is CATSAGVTYGYTF. In nucleotides, the CDR3 is TGTGCCACCAGTGCAGGGGTGACCTATGGCTACACCTTC.

This chain links TRBV7-9 with TRBJ2-5; D gene unclear. CDR1 and CDR2 (germline): SEHNR, FQNEAQ (reference sequence). The CDR3 has 13 residues. V lost 3 bases and J 2 bases, leaving 7 bases between the germline ends. CDR3 DNA: TGTGCCAGCAGCTTGCCCCCGCAAGAGACCCAGTACTTC. This encodes CASSLPPQETQYF.

The CDR3 here is CASSSGATSTDTQYF. CDR3 nucleotide sequence: TGCGCCAGCAGTTCAGGAGCTACTAGCACAGATACGCAGTATTTT. This chain joins TRBV5-1 and TRBJ2-3; D unclear. CDR3 length: 15 amino acids. The V gene's germline CDR1 is SGHRS and CDR2 YFSETQ. Trimming pared 5 bases from V and 0 bases from J, leaving 13 bases between. The full variable domain, its missing parts supplied by reference TRBV5-1 and TRBJ2-3, is KAGVTQTPRYLIKTRGQQVTLSCSPISGHRSVSWYQQTPGQGLQFLFEYFSETQRNKGNFPGRFSGRQFSNSRSEMNVSTLELGDSALYLCASSSGATSTDTQYFGPGTRLTVL.

This clone was picked up one time. The chain has TRBV7-2 and TRBJ2-3, with TRBD1 as a possible D gene (6 bases). CDR3 length: 17 residues. The V end was cut by 5 bases, the J end by 0 bases, with 18 bases between. Germline lookup yields CDR1 SGHTA and CDR2 FQGNSA. The CDR3 loop is CASSTRYRVRSTDTQYF. The CDR3 bases are TGTGCCAGCAGCACCCGTTACAGGGTCCGGAGCACAGATACGCAGTATTTT.

This clone showed up just once. The chain is built from TRBV27 and TRBJ1-1; 7 bases are a match to TRBD1. The CDR3 is 13 residues long. The germline CDR1 and CDR2 sequences are MNHEY and SMNVEV (reference sequence). Trimming at V came to 6 bases and at J to 1 base, leaving 2 bases not matched to a gene. The DNA for the CDR3 is TGTGCCAGCAGGCGGACAGGGAACACTGAAGCTTTCTTT. Residues: CASRRTGNTEAFF.

The chain combines TRBV3-1 (or the pseudogene TRBV3-2) with TRBJ2-1; maybe TRBD2 (6 bases). Per germline, CDR1 LGHDT and CDR2 YNNKEL (reference sequence). There are 16 residues in the CDR3. Trimming took off 4 bases at V and 5 bases at J, with 18 bases between the two ends. The chain's CDR3 is CASSPALGRGHNEQFF. CDR3 sequence (DNA): TGTGCCAGCAGCCCAGCGTTGGGGCGGGGACACAATGAGCAGTTCTTC.

This chain connects TRBV6-2 or TRBV6-3 to TRBJ2-1; possible D gene TRBD2, 5 bases. V was cut by 6 bases and J by 9 bases, with 12 bases left in between. In germline, CDR1 is MNHEY, CDR2 SVGEGT. The length of the CDR3 is 12 residues. The CDR3 spells CASSTGVGEQFF. The CDR3 region has the DNA TGTGCCAGCAGCACCGGGGTGGGTGAGCAGTTCTTC.

The chain carries TRBV10-3 and TRBJ2-1; possibly TRBD2 for D (6 bases). This CDR3 has 16 residues. V lost 3 bases and J 6 bases, leaving 18 bases between the germline ends. The germline V gene encodes CDR1 ENHRY and CDR2 SYGVKD. The CDR3 loop reads CAISEIGGAGLNEQFF. CDR3 DNA: TGTGCCATCAGTGAAATTGGAGGGGCAGGGCTCAATGAGCAGTTCTTC.

This chain links TRBV27 with TRBJ1-2, with 9 bases matching TRBD1. The ends lost 5 bases at V and 8 bases at J; junction bases unmatched: 6. This CDR3 region has 13 residues. Germline CDR1 is MNHEY and CDR2 is SMNVEV (reference sequence). CDR3 coding DNA: TGTGCCAGCAGTAAGAGGACAGGGGAAGGCTACACCTTC. Its translation is CASSKRTGEGYTF.

V and J are TRBV3-1 (or the pseudogene TRBV3-2) and TRBJ1-1; TRBD1 is a possible D gene (6 bases). CDR3 length: 14 amino acids. Trimming left V 4 bases short and J 8 bases short, with 17 bases between. Germline CDR1 is LGHDT and CDR2 is YNNKEL (reference sequence). The CDR3 sequence is CASSRAQGSQEAFF. Here the CDR3 DNA reads TGTGCCAGCAGCCGAGCGCAGGGGTCCCAGGAAGCTTTCTTT.

The chain uses TRBV7-8 and TRBJ1-2; the D gene is possibly TRBD1 (5 bases). The length of the CDR3 is 12 residues. Trimming cost V 4 bases and J 8 bases, with 11 bases left between them. Germline V lookup: CDR1 SGHVS, CDR2 FQNEAQ. The CDR3 sequence: CASSSGRGGYTF. CDR3 in DNA: TGTGCCAGCAGCTCAGGGAGAGGCGGCTACACCTTC.

This rearrangement joins TRBV27 to TRBJ1-1; unclear D gene. The germline CDR1 and CDR2 sequences are MNHEY and SMNVEV (reference sequence). Trimming removed 5 bases at V and 1 base at J, with 8 bases between. The CDR3 has 13 amino acids. The CDR3 DNA reads as TGTGCCAGCAGTCTACAGTCGAACACTGAAGCTTTCTTT. It yields the protein CASSLQSNTEAFF.

V is TRBV18 and J is TRBJ1-2; maybe TRBD1 (6 bases). V was trimmed by 5 bases and J by 4 bases, leaving 11 bases between them. In germline, CDR1 is KGHSH, CDR2 LQKENI. CDR3 length equals 13 residues. The CDR3 here is CASSGDTRYGYTF. CDR3 coding DNA: TGTGCCAGCTCAGGGGACACCCGCTATGGCTACACCTTC.

This chain connects TRBV19 to TRBJ2-3; D is uncertain. Trimming stripped 0 bases from V and 5 bases from J, with 3 bases between. This CDR3 has 12 residues. The germline V gene encodes CDR1 LNHDA and CDR2 SQIVND (reference sequence). This CDR3 is CASSIEGDTQYF. As DNA, the CDR3 is TGTGCCAGTAGTATAGAGGGAGATACGCAGTATTTT.

The chain recombines TRBV5-5 with TRBJ2-5, with D maybe TRBD2 (6 bases). Deletions cut 2 bases from V and 4 bases from J, with 12 bases between. The CDR3 totals 14 residues. CDR1 and CDR2 from the germline V gene are SGHKS and YYEKEE (reference sequence). CDR3 protein: CASSFRGRLETQYF. DNA of the CDR3: TGTGCCAGCAGCTTTCGGGGGAGATTAGAGACCCAGTACTTC.

This clone appeared many times. The chain employs TRBV28 and TRBJ2-1; D unresolved. V dropped 2 bases and J dropped 12 bases, with 14 bases sitting between them. CDR3 length: 13 residues. The germline gives CDR1 MDHEN, CDR2 SYDVKM. CDR3 residues: CASSLSEGSRQFF. The DNA of the CDR3 is TGTGCCAGCAGTTTAAGCGAAGGGTCCAGGCAGTTCTTC.

V is TRBV6-6 and J is TRBJ1-1; D call uncertain. Germline CDR1 is MNHNY and CDR2 is SVGAGI (reference sequence). Trimming removed 6 bases from V and 5 bases from J, with 16 bases in between. The CDR3 is 14 amino acids. CDR3 in amino acids: CASRPRWAGTEAFF. The CDR3 DNA reads TGTGCCAGCAGACCCCGCTGGGCGGGTACTGAAGCTTTCTTT.

The rearrangement uses TRBV5-8 and TRBJ2-1; D call uncertain. Germline assignment: CDR1 SGHTS and CDR2 YDEGEE. The ends were cut back, 0 bases at V and 12 bases at J, with 10 bases in the middle. This CDR3 is 12 amino acids long. The CDR3 DNA sequence: TGTGCCAGCAGCTTGGCAAGGTACGGGCAGTTCTTC. Its protein is CASSLARYGQFF.

V gene TRBV5-6 combines with J gene TRBJ2-7; D gene uncertain. V lost 0 bases to trimming and J lost 1 base, with 8 bases between them. The CDR3 loop spans 14 amino acids. Germline loops: CDR1 SGHDT, CDR2 YYEEEE. In DNA, the CDR3 is TGTGCCAGCAGCTTGGGGTCACTTTCCTACGAGCAGTACTTC. Its protein product is CASSLGSLSYEQYF. The full variable domain, completed using reference TRBV5-6 and TRBJ2-7, is DAGVTQSPTHLIKTRGQQVTLRCSPKSGHDTVSWYQQALGQGPQFIFQYYEEEERQRGNFPDRFSGHQFPNYSSELNVNALLLGDSALYLCASSLGSLSYEQYFGPGTRLTVT.

The chain joins TRBV6-2 or TRBV6-3 to TRBJ2-7; D may correspond to TRBD1 or TRBD2 (5 bases each). CDR1 and CDR2 from the germline V gene are MNHEY and SVGEGT. V gave up 4 bases and J gave up 0 bases, with 10 bases separating them. The CDR3 totals 14 residues. CDR3 sequence: CASSWSGSSYEQYF. CDR3 coding DNA: TGTGCCAGCAGTTGGTCAGGGAGCTCCTACGAGCAGTACTTC.

This sequence joins TRBV5-4 and TRBJ2-1; D gene unclear. With 3 bases removed from V and 4 bases from J, the gap between germline ends came to 2 bases. Germline V gene data show CDR1 as SGHNT and CDR2 as YYREEE (reference sequence). This CDR3 comprises 11 residues. DNA of the CDR3: TGTGCCAGCAGCTCATACAATGAGCAGTTCTTC. Translation: CASSSYNEQFF.

This clone is a singleton in its sample. This chain joins TRBV28 and TRBJ2-7; TRBD2 matches 7 bases. The CDR3 totals 14 residues. CDR1 and CDR2 from the germline V gene are MDHEN and SYDVKM. V was clipped by 5 bases and J by 3 bases; unmatched bases: 7. This CDR3 is CASSPPRTSYEQYF. As DNA, the CDR3 is TGTGCCAGCAGTCCCCCACGGACTAGCTACGAGCAGTACTTC. Looking up the rest from reference TRBV28 and TRBJ2-7 gives the full variable domain: DVKVTQSSRYLVKRTGEKVFLECVQDMDHENMFWYRQDPGLGLRLIYFSYDVKMKEKGDIPEGYSVSREKKERFSLILESASTNQTSMYLCASSPPRTSYEQYFGPGTRLTVT.

The CDR3 DNA reads as TGTGCCAGCAGCGTAGAGGAGGGGAGGACGGGAGATACGCAGTATTTT. It specifies CASSVEEGRTGDTQYF. The chain is built from TRBV9 and TRBJ2-3, with a possible D match to TRBD2 (6 bases). V was clipped by 0 bases and J by 5 bases, with 16 bases between them. The germline CDR1 and CDR2 sequences are SGDLS and YYNGEE. There are 16 residues in the CDR3.